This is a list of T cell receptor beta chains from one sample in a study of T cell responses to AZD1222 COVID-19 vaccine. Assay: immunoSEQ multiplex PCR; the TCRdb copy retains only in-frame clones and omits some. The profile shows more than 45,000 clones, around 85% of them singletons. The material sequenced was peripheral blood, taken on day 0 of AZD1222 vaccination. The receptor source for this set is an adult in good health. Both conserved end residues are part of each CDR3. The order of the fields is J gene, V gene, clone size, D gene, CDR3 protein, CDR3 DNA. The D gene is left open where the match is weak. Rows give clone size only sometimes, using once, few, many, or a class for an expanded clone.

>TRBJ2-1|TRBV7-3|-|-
CASSHRDGYNEQFF
TGTGCCAGCAGCCACCGGGACGGGTACAATGAGCAGTTCTTC
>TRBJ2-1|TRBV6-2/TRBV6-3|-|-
CASSFGVSSYNEQFF
TGTGCCAGCAGTTTCGGGGTCAGCTCCTACAATGAGCAGTTCTTC
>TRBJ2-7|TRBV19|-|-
CASSIGTFSYEQYF
TGTGCCAGTAGTATCGGGACTTTCTCCTACGAGCAGTACTTC
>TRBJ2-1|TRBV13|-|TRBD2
CASSLTSGYNEQFF
TGTGCCAGCAGTTTGACTAGCGGATACAATGAGCAGTTCTTC
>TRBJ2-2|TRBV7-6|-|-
CASSNWGAVTGELFF
TGTGCCAGCAGCAATTGGGGGGCCGTCACCGGGGAGCTGTTTTTT
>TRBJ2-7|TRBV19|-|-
CASSIGTNSYEQYF
TGTGCCAGTAGTATCGGGACAAACTCCTACGAGCAGTACTTC
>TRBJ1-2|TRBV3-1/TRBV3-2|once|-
CATHTGAGNYGYTF
TGTGCCACCCACACGGGGGCAGGTAACTATGGCTACACCTTC
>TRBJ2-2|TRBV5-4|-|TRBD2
CASSLELADNTGELFF
TGTGCCAGCAGCTTAGAACTAGCGGATAACACCGGGGAGCTGTTTTTT
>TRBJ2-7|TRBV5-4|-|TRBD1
CASSLSGQAPYEQYF
TGTGCCAGCAGCTTGTCGGGACAGGCCCCCTACGAGCAGTACTTC
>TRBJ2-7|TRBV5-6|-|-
CASSLDVGAEQYF
TGTGCCAGCAGCTTGGACGTGGGTGCCGAGCAGTACTTC
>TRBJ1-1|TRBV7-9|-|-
CASSLLQNTEAFF
TGTGCCAGCAGCTTACTACAGAACACTGAAGCTTTCTTT
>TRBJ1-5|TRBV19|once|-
CASIGTPGQPQHF
TGTGCCAGTATTGGGACACCAGGCCAGCCCCAGCATTTT
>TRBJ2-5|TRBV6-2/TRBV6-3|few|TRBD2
CASSKLAGAEETQYF
TGTGCCAGCAGCAAACTAGCGGGAGCGGAAGAGACCCAGTACTTC
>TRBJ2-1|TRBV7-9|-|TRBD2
CASSLTQGGEQFF
TGTGCCAGCAGCCTCACCCAGGGAGGGGAGCAGTTCTTC
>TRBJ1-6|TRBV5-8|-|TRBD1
CASSPGQGNSPLHF
TGTGCCAGCAGCCCGGGACAGGGCAATTCACCCCTCCACTTT
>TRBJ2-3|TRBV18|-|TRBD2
CASCPGLDLDTQYF
TGTGCCAGCTGCCCGGGACTAGACCTTGATACGCAGTATTTT
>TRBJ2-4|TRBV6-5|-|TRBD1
CASSYSGQGDQYF
TGTGCCAGCAGTTACTCGGGACAGGGAGATCAGTACTTC
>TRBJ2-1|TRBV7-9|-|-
CASIPRRTNEQFF
TGTGCCAGCATCCCCCGGAGGACCAATGAGCAGTTCTTC
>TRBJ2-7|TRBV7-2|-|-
CASSLATGPYEQYF
TGTGCCAGCAGCCTAGCGACAGGGCCTTACGAGCAGTACTTC